Given below is one T cell receptor (beta chain) in context. The antigen is unknown. Assay used: immunoSEQ multiplex PCR; TCRdb lists only in-frame clones, some missing. This sample has a few thousand clones; about two thirds occur once, and the top ten carry roughly 50%. The germline CDR1 and CDR2 sequences are MNHNY and SVGAGI (reference sequence). This CDR3 contains 13 residues. Trimming cost V 6 bases and J 4 bases, with 12 bases left between them. The sample belongs to a study of lymphopenia after photon versus proton radiotherapy. Study results and limitations: In patients who died, overall survival fell as post-nadir TCR diversity dropped more.

The sequence came from an elderly man with esophageal cancer. V and J are TRBV6-6 and TRBJ1-1; possibly TRBD1 for D (6 bases). The sample was peripheral blood, taken from a patient treated with proton-based radiotherapy. The CDR3 nucleotides read TGTGCCAGCAGAGGGGGATTAAGCACTGAAGCTTTCTTT. Amino acids: CASRGGLSTEAFF.